The 4 T cell receptor beta chains listed next were all sequenced from one sample in a study of CXCR3-negative and CXCR3-positive naive CD8 T cells. UMI-labeled 5' RACE TRB cDNA libraries were prepared from the cells. From its re-call of the 5' RACE reads, TCRdb lists each CDR3 protein once, without DNA. This sample carries under 75,000 distinct CDR3 sequences, with 4.3% going to the ten biggest clones. Sequences were obtained from naive CXCR3- CD8+ T cells from blood. Subset of the sample: CD45RO-CCR7+CD27+CD95- naive CD8+ T cells lacking CXCR3 (TNR3-). These receptors were taken from a human donor in good health. Some clones in this sample may be carry-over from other donors' samples.

J is TRBJ1-1 and V is TRBV12-3 or TRBV12-4; TCRdb picks TRBD1, but there is no DNA to check that call. The CDR3 runs 13 residues. CDR3 in amino acids: CASSDSRGTEAFF.

This rearrangement joins TRBV7-8 to TRBJ1-2. Germline values: CDR1 SGHVS, CDR2 FQNEAQ. This CDR3 is 13 amino acids long. The CDR3 region is CASSMLDGYGYTF.

The chain links TRBV7-9 to TRBJ2-7. The CDR3 totals 14 residues. The germline V gene encodes CDR1 SEHNR and CDR2 FQNEAQ (reference sequence). The CDR3 sequence is CASSYGRNSYEQYF. Full variable domain (remainder filled in from reference TRBV7-9 and TRBJ2-7): DTGVSQNPRHKITKRGQNVTFRCDPISEHNRLYWYRQTLGQGPEFLTYFQNEAQLEKSRLLSDRFSAERPKGSFSTLEIQRTEQGDSAMYLCASSYGRNSYEQYFGPGTRLTVT.

The chain is built from TRBV7-9 and TRBJ2-5. The length of the CDR3 is 14 residues. CDR1 is SEHNR and CDR2 is FQNEAQ in the germline V gene (reference sequence). The CDR3 here is CASSPTPYQETQYF.